Below are 2 T cell receptor beta chains sequenced from a single sample in a study of breast tumors, draining lymph nodes, adjacent tissues. TCRdb reprocessed the multiplex PCR reads via MiXCR and lists one record per CDR3 protein. The sample lists 85,000 to 120,000 distinct CDR3 sequences, about 29% seen once, with approximately 5% in the top ten. The lymph nodes were axillary draining lymph nodes from breast cancer patients. Sequenced material: axillary lymph node tissue. These receptors originate from a female donor with breast cancer. Some clones in this sample may be carry-over from other donors' samples.

This clonotype was detected many times. V and J are TRBV6-5 and TRBJ1-2, with no clear D. The V end was cut by 6 bases, the J end by 2 bases, with 13 bases between. Germline CDR1 is MNHEY and CDR2 is SVGAGI. The CDR3 sequence is 14 residues long. CDR3 nucleotide sequence: TGTGCCAGCAGCCGGACTTCCGGGAACTATGGCTACACCTTC. It is translated as CASSRTSGNYGYTF.

This clonotype was counted ten times or more. In DNA, the CDR3 is TGTGCCAGCAGCTCGGGGACCTATAATTCACCCCTCCACTTT. Translation: CASSSGTYNSPLHF. The chain employs TRBV12-3 or TRBV12-4 and TRBJ1-6; D not resolved. V was pared by 6 bases and J by 2 bases, with 8 bases between. This CDR3 has 14 amino acids.